Below, 28 T cell receptor beta chains from the same sample are listed, as sequenced in a study of T cells in Graves' hyperthyroidism and ophthalmopathy (dated by TCRdb to about 2019). The library was obtained by multiplex PCR. This sample was sequenced with an Illumina HiSeq 2000. The TCR beta CDR3 regions were amplified from RNA transcripts. The first round of RT-PCR for the TCR CDR3 was performed with the HTBI primer set and the Qiagen OneStep RT-PCR kit. The public sequencing data were trimmed at Q25 with fastp and processed into clonotypes with MiXCR by TCRdb, which kept only in-frame beta chains. Entries that share a CDR3 protein sequence are merged under the most common genes and DNA. The sample records 610,000 or so distinct CDR3 sequences, about 43% of which are singletons. The leading ten clones occupy more than 7.5% of the sample. Material for sequencing was peripheral blood or thyroid tissue (not recorded which). Receptors originate from a woman aged 18 to 35 with Graves' hyperthyroidism.

This chain connects TRBV6-1 to TRBJ2-2, with D perhaps TRBD1 (6 bases). Germline CDR1 is MNHNS and CDR2 is SASEGT. Trimming took 5 bases from V and 7 from J, leaving 11 bases between them. This CDR3 region has 13 residues. CDR3 sequence reads: CASSIQGGGELFF. In DNA form, the CDR3 reads TGTGCCAGCAGTATACAGGGTGGCGGGGAGCTGTTTTTT.

The V call is TRBV20-1, the J call TRBJ1-6; no clear D. Trimming cost V 4 bases and J 10 bases, with 11 bases left between them. Germline values: CDR1 DFQATT, CDR2 SNEGSKA (reference sequence). The CDR3 is 12 amino acids. The CDR3 here is CSAIRNGSPLHF. The CDR3 bases are TGCAGTGCTATTCGTAACGGGTCACCCCTCCACTTT.

This clonotype was detected ten times or more. The rearrangement joins TRBV12-3 or TRBV12-4 to TRBJ1-2; 7 nucleotides line up with TRBD1. V lost 2 bases, J lost 4 bases, and 7 bases stayed unmatched. The length of the CDR3 is 15 residues. CDR3: CASSLQQGEGYGYTF. The CDR3 region has the DNA TGTGCCAGCAGTTTACAGCAGGGGGAAGGCTATGGCTACACCTTC.

In this sample, this clonotype turned up many times. The V call is TRBV25-1, the J call TRBJ2-7; TRBD2 agrees at 8 bases. V was pared by 3 bases and J by 1 base, with 2 bases of the junction left unmatched. CDR1 MGHDK and CDR2 SYGVNS come from the germline V gene. The CDR3 contains 14 residues. The CDR3 nucleotides are TGTGCCAGCAGTGATAGCGGGGAATCCTACGAGCAGTACTTC. Its translation is CASSDSGESYEQYF.

This clonotype was counted between two and nine times. The V call is TRBV7-6, the J call TRBJ2-7; 9 bases fit TRBD2. The J call is in doubt because the DNA end fits TRBJ2-1 better. The germline CDR1 and CDR2 sequences are SGHVS and FNYEAQ. This CDR3 spans 16 amino acids. The chain's CDR3 is CASSLTRAGGINEQFF. In nucleotides, the CDR3 is TGTGCCAGCAGCTTAACCCGTGCGGGAGGGATCAATGAGCAGTTCTTC.

The gene calls are TRBV29-1 and TRBJ1-1; 7 nucleotides match TRBD1. Germline values: CDR1 SQVTM, CDR2 ANQGSEA. With V trimmed by 3 bases and J by 7 bases, 11 bases remained unmatched. The CDR3 length is 14 residues. Here the CDR3 DNA reads TGCAGCGTTGACGAGGACAGGCGTTACAATGAAGCTTTCTTT. Protein sequence: CSVDEDRRYNEAFF.

As concerns this clonotype: With a much larger clone just one base away, this may be a read error. The chain links TRBV30 to TRBJ1-2; D might be TRBD1 (5 bases). Germline assignment: CDR1 GTSNPN and CDR2 SVGIG (reference sequence). V lost 7 bases and J 8 bases, leaving 20 bases between the germline ends. CDR3 size: 13 residues. CDR3 bases: TGTGCCTCTTACGGCAGGGAGACGGCGGGCTACACCTTC. Its translation is CASYGRETAGYTF.

The gene calls are TRBV15 and TRBJ2-6; TRBD1 aligns across 12 bases. The CDR3 loop spans 19 amino acids. Germline lookup yields CDR1 LNHNV and CDR2 YYDKDF (reference sequence). Trimming at V came to 3 bases and at J to 0 bases, leaving 6 bases not matched to a gene. CDR3 loop: CATSSEPGQGASGANVLTF. The CDR3 DNA sequence: TGTGCCACCAGCAGCGAACCGGGACAGGGGGCCTCTGGGGCCAACGTCCTGACTTTC.

This clonotype was recorded at least ten times. The V call is TRBV5-8, the J call TRBJ2-7, with unresolved D. This CDR3 is built from 13 residues. Trimming cost V 4 bases and J 5 bases, with 13 bases left between them. CDR1 is SGHTS and CDR2 is YDEGEE in the germline V gene. CDR3 DNA: TGTGCCAGCAGCGGAATGGCAAGGGACGAGCAGTACTTC. It codes for CASSGMARDEQYF.

In its sample, this clonotype was seen many times. The chain carries TRBV12-3 or TRBV12-4 and TRBJ1-2; D gene ambiguous. The V gene lost 3 bases and the J gene lost 7 bases, with 9 bases spanning the gap. The CDR3 runs to 12 residues. The CDR3 spells CASSFGLFGYTF. The DNA of the CDR3 is TGTGCCAGCAGTTTTGGGCTTTTTGGCTACACCTTC.

On this clonotype: This may come from a read error, since a much larger clone is one base off. No conserved phenylalanine or tryptophan is present at the end of the CDR3, so a read error is the likely explanation. The chain carries TRBV20-1 and TRBJ1-2; D remains unclear. The CDR3 consists of 14 residues. The V gene lost 3 bases and the J gene lost 2 bases, with 13 bases spanning the gap. The V gene's germline CDR1 is DFQATT and CDR2 SNEGSKA (reference sequence). CDR3 protein: CSASPRTENYGYTL. The CDR3 region has the DNA TGCAGTGCTAGCCCCCGAACGGAAAACTATGGCTACACCCTC.

This clonotype was found many times. The genes are TRBV6-2 or TRBV6-3 and TRBJ1-1, with D tentatively TRBD1 (6 bases). Germline V gives CDR1 MNHEY, CDR2 SVGEGT. V lost 0 bases, J lost 4 bases, and 12 bases lay in between. The CDR3 runs 15 residues. The CDR3 is CASSYSPGEGTEAFF. CDR3 bases: TGTGCCAGCAGTTACTCTCCAGGGGAGGGCACTGAAGCTTTCTTT.

This clonotype was detected many times. The CDR3 DNA is TGCAGTGCTAGAGATCGCCGGACAGGGGGAACAAACACCGGGGAGCTGTTTTTT. It specifies CSARDRRTGGTNTGELFF. The rearrangement uses TRBV20-1 and TRBJ2-2; 10 bases align to TRBD1. CDR1 and CDR2 (germline): DFQATT, SNEGSKA (reference sequence). This CDR3 is 18 amino acids long. V gave up 0 bases and J gave up 2 bases; unmatched junction bases: 9.

V and J are TRBV7-6 and TRBJ2-5; no clear D. Germline V gene sequence: CDR1 SGHVS, CDR2 FNYEAQ. Trimming cost V 4 bases and J 4 bases, with 10 bases left between them. CDR3 length: 13 residues. This CDR3 reads CASSSPERETQYF. The CDR3 DNA reads TGTGCCAGCAGCTCACCGGAGAGAGAGACCCAGTACTTC.

This clonotype was detected many times. The chain links TRBV12-3 or TRBV12-4 to TRBJ1-1; D possibly corresponds to TRBD1 (5 bases). The V end was cut by 2 bases, the J end by 1 base, with 11 bases between. The CDR3 spans 15 residues. The CDR3 sequence is CASSLRGLKNTEAFF. CDR3 bases: TGTGCCAGCAGTTTAAGGGGACTCAAGAACACTGAAGCTTTCTTT.

This clonotype occurred once. This chain's CDR3 is CASKFGDWGYEQYF. The CDR3 DNA reads TGTGCCAGTAAATTCGGGGACTGGGGTTACGAGCAGTACTTC. V usage is TRBV19 and J usage is TRBJ2-7; tentatively, D is TRBD2 (6 bases). The CDR3 runs to 14 residues. V was clipped by 7 bases and J by 4 bases, with 17 bases between them. The germline V gene has CDR1 LNHDA and CDR2 SQIVND (reference sequence).

This chain links TRBV7-6 with TRBJ1-1; a weak D match, TRBD1 (6 bases). Looked up from germline, CDR1 is SGHVS and CDR2 is FNYEAQ. Trimming shortened V by 5 bases and J by 3 bases, and 13 bases separated the two germline ends. This CDR3 is 14 amino acids long. CDR3 loop: CASSPRYRDTEAFF. CDR3 sequence (DNA): TGTGCCAGCAGCCCCCGGTACAGGGACACTGAAGCTTTCTTT.

This clonotype was seen once. The chain recombines TRBV5-1 with TRBJ2-7; TRBD1 aligns across 9 bases. The J call may not be correct, given that the DNA end is closer to TRBJ2-4. CDR3 size: 13 residues. Germline V gene lookup returns CDR1 SGHRS and CDR2 YFSETQ. The CDR3 DNA sequence: TGCGCCAGCAGCGGGGACAGGGACCCCATTCAGTACTTC. Translation gives CASSGDRDPIQYF.

V and J are TRBV5-6 and TRBJ1-1; D might be TRBD1 (5 bases). The CDR3 length is 14 residues. The ends were cut back, 4 bases at V and 8 bases at J, with 18 bases in the middle. Germline CDR1 and CDR2: SGHDT and YYEEEE. CDR3 protein: CASSPRGRSREAFF. CDR3 in DNA: TGTGCCAGCAGCCCGAGGGGTAGGTCCAGGGAAGCTTTCTTT.

This clonotype was found many times. The V gene is TRBV7-8, the J gene TRBJ1-2; D gene unclear. Germline CDR1 reads SGHVS; CDR2 reads FQNEAQ. The CDR3 has 13 residues. Between the trimmed V and J ends, which lost 1 base and 10 bases, there was a span of 13 bases. The CDR3 sequence: CASSLVYKASYTF. The CDR3 bases are TGTGCCAGCAGCTTAGTTTACAAGGCCTCCTACACCTTC.

This chain joins TRBV7-9 and TRBJ2-5, with 9 bases aligning to TRBD1. Per the germline V gene, CDR1 is SEHNR and CDR2 is FQNEAQ (reference sequence). With V trimmed by 5 bases and J by 2 bases, 6 bases remained unmatched. The CDR3 length is 15 residues. This CDR3 reads CASSTGQGGQETQYF. The CDR3 DNA follows: TGTGCCAGCAGCACGGGACAGGGAGGGCAAGAGACCCAGTACTTC.

This clonotype has ten or more counts. This rearrangement joins TRBV20-1 to TRBJ1-5; 9 positions match TRBD1. CDR1 and CDR2 from the germline V gene are DFQATT and SNEGSKA (reference sequence). V shed 0 bases and J 0 bases; nucleotides not matched to a gene: 3. There are 16 residues in the CDR3. The CDR3 DNA sequence: TGCAGTGCTAGAGAGGACAGGGGCTATAGCAATCAGCCCCAGCATTTT. Translated: CSAREDRGYSNQPQHF.

The chain employs TRBV10-3 and TRBJ1-1; D gene ambiguous. With 5 bases removed from V and 0 bases from J, the gap between germline ends came to 10 bases. Germline CDR1 and CDR2: ENHRY and SYGVKD. This CDR3 has 14 residues. The CDR3 region has the DNA TGTGCCATCAGTCCCATCCTCATGAACACTGAAGCTTTCTTT. Translating gives CAISPILMNTEAFF.

The chain combines TRBV5-1 with TRBJ1-4, with D perhaps matching TRBD1 (6 bases). The V gene's germline CDR1 is SGHRS and CDR2 YFSETQ. Trimming pared 2 bases from V and 8 bases from J, leaving 7 bases between. This CDR3 region has 12 residues. The CDR3 reads CASSFTGEKLFF. The CDR3 DNA sequence: TGCGCCAGCAGCTTCACAGGGGAAAAACTGTTTTTT.

This clonotype appeared many times. J is TRBJ2-7 and V is TRBV11-3, with D possibly matching TRBD2 (5 bases). V was trimmed by 1 base and J by 1 base, leaving 11 bases between them. Germline CDR1 is SGHNT and CDR2 is YENEEA. The CDR3 spans 15 residues. CDR3: CASSLGGFASYEQYF. The CDR3 nucleotides are TGTGCCAGCAGCTTAGGAGGGTTTGCTTCCTACGAGCAGTACTTC.

There are many counts of this clonotype. The chain couples TRBV7-2 to TRBJ2-5; 7 bases match TRBD2. The CDR3 runs 15 residues. Unmatched junction bases numbered 6, after V lost 5 bases and J lost 0 bases. Germline CDR1 is SGHTA and CDR2 is FQGNSA. The CDR3 DNA is TGTGCCAGCAGCCTACTGGGGACTAACCAAGAGACCCAGTACTTC. Translated: CASSLLGTNQETQYF.

Details on this clonotype: Being one base from a much bigger clone, this may be a read error. The chain carries TRBV6-4 and TRBJ1-6; D gene unclear. Per germline, CDR1 MRHNA and CDR2 SNTAGT. The length of the CDR3 is 15 residues. V lost 7 bases, J lost 7 bases, and 17 bases lay in between. DNA for the CDR3: TGTGCCAGCAAGGCCATCGGGTCGTCAAATTCACCCCTCCACTTT. This encodes CASKAIGSSNSPLHF.

This clonotype was picked up many times. The chain combines TRBV2 with TRBJ2-5; no clear D gene. The CDR3 runs to 14 residues. CDR1 SNHLY and CDR2 FYNNEI come from the germline V gene. Trimming took off 11 bases at V and 2 bases at J, with 18 bases between the two ends. The CDR3: CAGRFEGFQETQYF. CDR3 sequence (DNA): TGTGCCGGCCGATTTGAAGGGTTTCAAGAGACCCAGTACTTC. Full variable domain (remainder filled in from reference TRBV2 and TRBJ2-5): EPEVTQTPSHQVTQMGQEVILRCVPISNHLYFYWYRQILGQKVEFLVSFYNNEISEKSEIFDDQFSVERPDGSNFTLKIRSTKLEDSAMYFCAGRFEGFQETQYFGPGTRLLVL.